Below are 31 T cell receptor beta chains sequenced from a single sample in a study of cytomegalovirus exposure and HLA in healthy donors (dated by TCRdb to the late 2010s). Library prep was done by the immunoSEQ multiplex PCR assay. For the multiplex PCR, a mixture combining 60 forward primers for TCR Vbeta segments and 13 reverse primers for TCR Jbeta segments was used. The table comes from immuneACCESS by way of TCRdb, which keeps in-frame sequences with V and J called. Part of the clones is missing from these tables; in studies checked, under half for an unresolved V gene and the rest for unknown reasons. Recorded for this sample are 130,000 to 150,000 clones; roughly 80% of them occurred a single time. Of the sample, less than 3.5% is held by the ten largest clones. Input material: PBMCs. All receptors come from a woman aged 25 to 39 in good health and CMV-seronegative.

The V and J genes are TRBV5-1 and TRBJ2-1, with 9 bases aligning to TRBD2. Unmatched junction bases numbered 8, after V lost 3 bases and J lost 4 bases. CDR3 length: 16 residues. Germline V gives CDR1 SGHRS, CDR2 YFSETQ. The CDR3 region is CASSSSGTSPYNEQFF. In DNA, the CDR3 is TGCGCCAGCAGCTCGTCGGGGACTAGCCCTTACAATGAGCAGTTCTTC. Complete variable domain (other parts from reference TRBV5-1 and TRBJ2-1): KAGVTQTPRYLIKTRGQQVTLSCSPISGHRSVSWYQQTPGQGLQFLFEYFSETQRNKGNFPGRFSGRQFSNSRSEMNVSTLELGDSALYLCASSSSGTSPYNEQFFGPGTRLTVL.

The chain uses TRBV27 and TRBJ2-2; TRBD2 matches 13 bases. The CDR3 length is 19 residues. V lost 4 bases to trimming and J lost 0 bases; unmatched junction nucleotides: 8. Germline assignment: CDR1 MNHEY and CDR2 SMNVEV (reference sequence). CDR3 sequence reads: CASSSHPTSGRTNTGELFF. The CDR3 DNA is TGTGCCAGCAGTTCCCACCCGACTAGCGGGAGGACGAACACCGGGGAGCTGTTTTTT.

V is TRBV4-1 and J is TRBJ2-1; 7 bases are shared with TRBD2. The ends lost 3 bases at V and 3 bases at J; junction bases unmatched: 11. This CDR3 contains 17 residues. CDR1 is MGHRA, CDR2 YSYEKL, per germline. The CDR3 DNA sequence: TGCGCCAGCAGCCAGGCTACCGGGACTACTTTCTACAATGAGCAGTTCTTC. Translating gives CASSQATGTTFYNEQFF.

This chain joins TRBV11-3 and TRBJ2-2; D is unresolved. The CDR3 loop spans 13 amino acids. Germline V CDR1 and CDR2: SGHNT, YENEEA. V lost 0 bases to trimming and J lost 7 bases, with 6 bases between them. The DNA of the CDR3 is TGTGCCAGCAGCTTAGATTCAAACGGGGAGCTGTTTTTT. Translated: CASSLDSNGELFF. Together with reference TRBV11-3 and TRBJ2-2, the CDR3 gives the full variable domain: EAGVVQSPRYKIIEKKQPVAFWCNPISGHNTLYWYLQNLGQGPELLIRYENEEAVDDSQLPKDRFSAERLKGVDSTLKIQPAELGDSAVYLCASSLDSNGELFFGEGSRLTVL.

The V gene is TRBV7-2, the J gene TRBJ1-2; D is possibly TRBD1 (5 bases). The CDR3 has 11 residues. V dropped 4 bases and J dropped 7 bases, with 7 bases sitting between them. Germline values: CDR1 SGHTA, CDR2 FQGNSA. Written as DNA, the CDR3 is TGTGCCAGCAGCTACGGGGGTGGCTACACCTTC. Residues: CASSYGGGYTF.

The chain combines TRBV7-2 with TRBJ1-2; TRBD1 is a possible D gene (5 bases). This CDR3 contains 14 residues. Germline V CDR1 and CDR2: SGHTA, FQGNSA. V lost 3 bases, J lost 2 bases, and 10 bases lay in between. CDR3 nucleotides: TGTGCCAGCAGCTTGGGACTGCAGAACTATGGCTACACCTTC. Translated, it gives CASSLGLQNYGYTF.

The V and J genes are TRBV2 and TRBJ2-1; 8 bases line up with TRBD2. V shed 3 bases, J shed 5 bases, and the junction held 6 bases outside the gene matches. CDR1 and CDR2 (germline): SNHLY, FYNNEI. This CDR3 is 15 amino acids long. Here the CDR3 DNA reads TGTGCCAGCAGTGAGGGAGCGGGAGTTCACAATGAGCAGTTCTTC. Protein sequence: CASSEGAGVHNEQFF.

The chain couples TRBV7-6 to TRBJ1-5; tentative D call: TRBD1 (6 bases). The ends were cut back, 5 bases at V and 2 bases at J, with 16 bases in the middle. This CDR3 has 16 amino acids. Germline loops: CDR1 SGHVS, CDR2 FNYEAQ. CDR3 sequence: CASSMRDKGGNQPQHF. In DNA form, the CDR3 reads TGTGCCAGCAGCATGAGGGACAAGGGAGGCAATCAGCCCCAGCATTTT. Combining the CDR3 with reference TRBV7-6 and TRBJ1-5 gives the whole variable domain GAGVSQSPRYKVTKRGQDVALRCDPISGHVSLYWYRQALGQGPEFLTYFNYEAQQDKSGLPNDRFSAERPEGSISTLTIQRTEQRDSAMYRCASSMRDKGGNQPQHFGDGTRLSIL.

Note on this clone: At one boundary the junction diverges from the germline segment, which might be a read error. The chain uses TRBV7-3 and TRBJ2-1; the match to TRBD2 covers 9 bases. The CDR3 totals 15 residues. Germline CDR1 and CDR2: SGHTA and FQGTGA. CDR3 in amino acids: CASSVTSGSINEQFF. The CDR3, as DNA: TGTGCCAGCAGCGTAACTAGCGGGTCAATTAATGAGCAGTTCTTC.

The chain uses TRBV28 and TRBJ2-2; 12 bases fit TRBD2. The germline gives CDR1 MDHEN, CDR2 SYDVKM. The V gene end was trimmed by 7 bases and the J gene end by 2 bases; junction bases not matched to a gene: 8. The CDR3 runs 17 residues. The CDR3 nucleotides read TGTGCCAGCATAAAAAAACTAGCGGGAGGCAACACCGGGGAGCTGTTTTTT. Translating it yields CASIKKLAGGNTGELFF.

V gene TRBV5-1 combines with J gene TRBJ2-3, with 10 bases matching TRBD2. The germline gives CDR1 SGHRS, CDR2 YFSETQ. This CDR3 region has 16 residues. V lost 1 base to trimming and J lost 5 bases; unmatched junction nucleotides: 7. The CDR3 nucleotides are TGCGCCAGCAGCTTGATATCACTAGCGGGGTTAGATACGCAGTATTTT. It yields the protein CASSLISLAGLDTQYF.

This rearrangement joins TRBV6-5 to TRBJ2-3, with 9 bases matching TRBD1. The CDR3 runs to 15 residues. Germline V gives CDR1 MNHEY, CDR2 SVGAGI. The junction had 3 bases not matched to a gene; V was cut back by 0 bases and J by 5 bases. CDR3 sequence reads: CASSYSGTGQDTQYF. DNA of the CDR3: TGTGCCAGCAGTTACTCCGGGACAGGGCAAGATACGCAGTATTTT.

The CDR3 here is CASGSGFNEQFF. The CDR3 DNA follows: TGTGCTTCGGGTAGCGGGTTTAATGAGCAGTTCTTC. The chain employs TRBV19 and TRBJ2-1; 7 bases fit TRBD2. Germline CDR1 and CDR2: LNHDA and SQIVND (reference sequence). The CDR3 has 12 amino acids.

Points on this clone: Sequence at one end of the junction differs from germline and may be a read error. The chain recombines TRBV29-1 with TRBJ1-2, with D possibly being TRBD1 (6 bases). Germline V gene data show CDR1 as SQVTM and CDR2 as ANQGSEA. The CDR3 sequence is 11 residues long. The CDR3 protein is CSVEDRSRGGF. CDR3 DNA sequence: TGCAGCGTTGAAGATAGAAGCAGGGGTGGCTTC.

This rearrangement joins TRBV4-2 to TRBJ2-1; 9 bases fit TRBD2. The CDR3 is made up of 15 amino acids. The junction had 5 bases not matched to a gene; V was cut back by 1 base and J by 7 bases. The V gene's germline CDR1 is LGHNA and CDR2 YNFKEQ. The CDR3 DNA is TGTGCCAGCAGCCAAGTTGGCCTAGCGGGGAATGAGCAGTTCTTC. Protein sequence: CASSQVGLAGNEQFF.

The rearrangement uses TRBV10-1 and TRBJ2-5, with D possibly matching TRBD1 (6 bases). TRBJ2-7 explains the end of the DNA better; the J call may be wrong. There are 15 residues in the CDR3. CDR1 WNHNN and CDR2 SYGVQD come from the germline V gene (reference sequence). CDR3 residues: CASSPITGWVYEQYF. DNA of the CDR3: TGCGCCAGCAGCCCAATTACAGGGTGGGTGTACGAGCAGTACTTC.

The chain joins TRBV7-9 to TRBJ2-1; TRBD2 matches 9 bases. This CDR3 region has 17 residues. V shed 5 bases and J 0 bases; nucleotides not matched to a gene: 8. Germline CDR1 is SEHNR and CDR2 is FQNEAQ (reference sequence). The CDR3 DNA sequence: TGTGCCAGCAGCGAGGGGGCTAGCGGGATCTCCTACAATGAGCAGTTCTTC. Its translation: CASSEGASGISYNEQFF.

The chain is built from TRBV10-2 and TRBJ2-3, with D uncertain. Trimming removed 1 base from V and 0 bases from J, with 5 bases in between. Germline CDR1 WSHSY, CDR2 SAAADI. CDR3 length equals 14 residues. In DNA, the CDR3 is TGCGCCAGCAGTGAGTGGGCTAGCACAGATACGCAGTATTTT. Amino acid sequence: CASSEWASTDTQYF.

This sequence joins TRBV4-2 and TRBJ1-1, with 7 positions matching TRBD1. This CDR3 is built from 16 residues. The V and J ends lost 3 bases and 1 base, in that order; junction bases with no gene match: 8. Germline V gene data show CDR1 as LGHNA and CDR2 as YNFKEQ. CDR3 in amino acids: CASSHPSTGTNTEAFF. CDR3 DNA: TGTGCCAGCAGCCATCCCTCGACAGGGACGAACACTGAAGCTTTCTTT.

The V gene is TRBV7-9, the J gene TRBJ2-7; 8 bases agree with TRBD1. CDR3 length equals 15 residues. Looked up from germline, CDR1 is SEHNR and CDR2 is FQNEAQ (reference sequence). The ends lost 7 bases at V and 2 bases at J; junction bases unmatched: 10. CDR3 amino acids: CASTLRTGLTYEQYF. The DNA for the CDR3 is TGTGCCAGCACCCTTCGGACAGGGCTAACCTACGAGCAGTACTTC.

The chain links TRBV28 to TRBJ2-1; TRBD2 matches at 11 bases. Trimming took 2 bases from V and 10 from J; bases not matched to a gene: 13. CDR3 size: 17 residues. Germline assignment: CDR1 MDHEN and CDR2 SYDVKM. Here the CDR3 reads CASSLTSGSFRGLEQFF. As DNA, the CDR3 is TGTGCCAGCAGTTTAACTAGCGGGAGTTTTAGGGGACTCGAGCAGTTCTTC.

A single count supports this clone. The rearrangement uses TRBV5-1 and TRBJ2-7; 9 bases line up with TRBD1. The CDR3 consists of 14 residues. V gave up 3 bases and J gave up 6 bases; unmatched junction bases: 7. The germline V gene encodes CDR1 SGHRS and CDR2 YFSETQ. The DNA of the CDR3 is TGCGCCAGCAGCTGGAGGGGACAGGGTCGCGAGCAGTACTTC. It codes for CASSWRGQGREQYF. The whole variable domain, filled in from reference TRBV5-1 and TRBJ2-7, reads KAGVTQTPRYLIKTRGQQVTLSCSPISGHRSVSWYQQTPGQGLQFLFEYFSETQRNKGNFPGRFSGRQFSNSRSEMNVSTLELGDSALYLCASSWRGQGREQYFGPGTRLTVT.

The chain links TRBV19 to TRBJ2-1; 7 nucleotides match TRBD2. With 3 bases clipped from V and 7 bases from J, the junction kept 12 bases outside the gene matches. Germline CDR1 LNHDA, CDR2 SQIVND (reference sequence). The CDR3 is 16 residues long. The CDR3 here is CASSIWAGDVKNEQFF. As DNA, the CDR3 is TGTGCCAGTAGTATTTGGGCGGGAGATGTGAAGAATGAGCAGTTCTTC.

About this clone: This specimen includes other DNA sequences encoding the same CDR3. The chain has TRBV20-1 and TRBJ2-7, with TRBD2 matching over 8 bases. The germline V gene has CDR1 DFQATT and CDR2 SNEGSKA (reference sequence). V was pared by 6 bases and J by 6 bases, with 1 base of the junction left unmatched. The CDR3 contains 10 residues. The CDR3 sequence is CSASGGEQYF. The CDR3 DNA is TGCAGTGCCAGCGGGGGCGAGCAGTACTTC.

The V call is TRBV6-5, the J call TRBJ2-1; 7 bases match TRBD2. J gave up 5 bases and V 6 bases, and 4 bases lay outside the gene matches. The CDR3 extends over 13 amino acids. CDR1 and CDR2 (germline): MNHEY, SVGAGI. CDR3 residues: CASSRTSDNEQFF. The CDR3 DNA sequence: TGTGCCAGCAGCCGCACTAGCGACAATGAGCAGTTCTTC.

The chain has TRBV29-1 and TRBJ1-2, with D unresolved. Germline assignment: CDR1 SQVTM and CDR2 ANQGSEA. This CDR3 is built from 11 residues. V lost 2 bases to trimming and J lost 4 bases, with 5 bases between them. The CDR3 nucleotides are TGCAGCGTTGAAACAGCCTATGGCTACACCTTC. It is translated as CSVETAYGYTF.

The chain carries TRBV9 and TRBJ2-7; 8 bases are a match to TRBD2. The CDR3 runs 15 residues. The germline CDR1 and CDR2 sequences are SGDLS and YYNGEE. With V trimmed by 3 bases and J by 1 base, 6 bases remained unmatched. The DNA for the CDR3 is TGTGCCAGCAGCGGTAGCGGGGAGCCTTCCTACGAGCAGTACTTC. Translated: CASSGSGEPSYEQYF.

V and J are TRBV6-4 and TRBJ1-2, with D perhaps TRBD1 (6 bases). Germline V lookup: CDR1 MRHNA, CDR2 SNTAGT. With 6 bases removed from V and 8 bases from J, the gap between germline ends came to 16 bases. CDR3 length: 13 residues. CDR3: CASSPQGRGGYTF. The CDR3 bases are TGTGCCAGCAGCCCACAGGGTCGGGGAGGCTACACCTTC.

The chain joins TRBV28 to TRBJ2-6; no clear D. Germline V lookup: CDR1 MDHEN, CDR2 SYDVKM. Trimming took off 8 bases at V and 6 bases at J, with 14 bases between the two ends. The CDR3 runs to 14 residues. CDR3 nucleotide sequence: TGTGCCAGCTCGCCTGCTCTGGCGGCCAACGTCCTGACTTTC. This encodes CASSPALAANVLTF.

The chain recombines TRBV28 with TRBJ2-3; tentatively, D is TRBD2 (5 bases). The length of the CDR3 is 14 residues. Germline-derived CDR1 and CDR2 are MDHEN and SYDVKM. The germline V and J ends were trimmed by 2 bases and 9 bases, with 15 bases remaining between them. DNA of the CDR3: TGTGCCAGCAGTTTACCTCATGTGAGGGAAACGCAGTATTTT. Its protein product is CASSLPHVRETQYF. Together with reference TRBV28 and TRBJ2-3, the CDR3 gives the full variable domain: DVKVTQSSRYLVKRTGEKVFLECVQDMDHENMFWYRQDPGLGLRLIYFSYDVKMKEKGDIPEGYSVSREKKERFSLILESASTNQTSMYLCASSLPHVRETQYFGPGTRLTVL.

This chain uses TRBV21-1 with TRBJ2-4; the table's D call TRBD2 went unverified against the DNA. TRBV21-1 counts as a pseudogene. This CDR3 contains 17 residues. In DNA, the CDR3 is TGTGCCAGCAGCAAAGAGAAAAGCGGGACGGCCAAAAACATTCAGTACTTC. Translated, it gives CASSKEKSGTAKNIQYF.